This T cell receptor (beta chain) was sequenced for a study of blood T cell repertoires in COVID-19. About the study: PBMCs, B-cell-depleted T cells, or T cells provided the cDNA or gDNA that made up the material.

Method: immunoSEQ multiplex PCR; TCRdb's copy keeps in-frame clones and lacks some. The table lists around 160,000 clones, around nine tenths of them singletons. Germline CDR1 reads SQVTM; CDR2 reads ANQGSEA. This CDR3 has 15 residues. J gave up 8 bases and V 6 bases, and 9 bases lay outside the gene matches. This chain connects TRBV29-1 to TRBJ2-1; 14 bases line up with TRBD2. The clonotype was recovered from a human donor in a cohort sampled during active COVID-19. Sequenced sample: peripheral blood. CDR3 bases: TGCAGCGTGGCCCCGGGACTAGCGGGAGTCCATGAGCAGTTCTTC. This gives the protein CSVAPGLAGVHEQFF.